This TCR beta chain was found in a study of response to subunit inactivated influenza vaccine. At least ten counts were recorded for this clonotype. Its antigen is undetermined. TCRdb recomputed calls from the RT-PCR reads with MiXCR, one row per CDR3 protein. The data hold over 400,000 distinct CDR3 sequences, with 9.5% to 12% observed a single time. Study conclusions and caveats: The authors proposed limited new T cell recruitment per seasonal influenza vaccination.

The sample consisted of PBMCs from blood, taken 45 days after vaccination. The clonotype was recovered from a man in his fifties or sixties who received an inactivated influenza vaccine.

Here the CDR3 reads CASTPAGGYWETQYF. In DNA, the CDR3 is TGTGCCAGCACCCCCGCGGGGGGTTATTGGGAGACCCAGTACTTC. This chain connects TRBV6-2 or TRBV6-3 to TRBJ2-5; 8 positions match TRBD2. Germline assignment: CDR1 MNHEY and CDR2 SVGEGT. The V gene end was trimmed by 7 bases and the J gene end by 5 bases; junction bases not matched to a gene: 12. The CDR3 is made up of 15 amino acids.